This entry features one T cell receptor (beta chain) sequence. The sample originates from a study of blood T cell repertoires in COVID-19. Turning to the study itself: Some COVID-19 samples were acute and others convalescent; all came from the United States, Italy and Spain. PBMCs, B-cell-depleted T cells, or T cells provided the cDNA or gDNA that made up the material.

In the original workflow: Reference gene primer amplification in the assay estimated nucleated cell counts. Clones were sequenced by immunoSEQ multiplex PCR, and TCRdb holds only the in-frame ones, with some missing. For V, J and clone size, that table is used; D and trimming come from the DNA. The sample includes just under 150,000 clones, approximately 89% of them seen just once. The receptor's source is a human donor in a cohort sampled during active COVID-19. Sequenced material: peripheral blood.

CDR3 sequence reads: CASSLLTGVTYEQYF. The DNA of the CDR3 is TGTGCCAGCAGCTTATTAACAGGGGTGACCTACGAGCAGTACTTC. V gene TRBV7-2 combines with J gene TRBJ2-7, with 7 nucleotides matching TRBD1. The CDR3 has 15 amino acids. The germline gives CDR1 SGHTA, CDR2 FQGNSA. V dropped 2 bases and J dropped 2; count of bases not matched to a gene: 6.